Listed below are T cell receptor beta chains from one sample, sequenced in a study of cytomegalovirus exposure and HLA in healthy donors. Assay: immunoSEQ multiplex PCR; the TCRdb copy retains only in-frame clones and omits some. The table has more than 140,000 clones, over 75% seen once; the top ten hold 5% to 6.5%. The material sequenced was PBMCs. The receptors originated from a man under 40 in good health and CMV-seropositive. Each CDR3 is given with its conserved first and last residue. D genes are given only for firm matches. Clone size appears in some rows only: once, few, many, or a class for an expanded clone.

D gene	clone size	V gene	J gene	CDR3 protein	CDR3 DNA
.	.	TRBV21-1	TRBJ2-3	CASSSAVAGPRDTQYF	TGTGCCAGCAGCTCCGCGGTAGCGGGGCCAAGAGATACGCAGTATTTT
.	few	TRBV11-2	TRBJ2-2	CASSLGIATGELFF	TGTGCCAGCAGCTTAGGTATAGCCACCGGGGAGCTGTTTTTT
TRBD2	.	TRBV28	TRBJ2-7	CASRTSGSYEQYF	TGTGCCAGCAGGACTAGCGGGAGTTACGAGCAGTACTTC
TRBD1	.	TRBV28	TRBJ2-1	CASSSNNLGQGPSYNEQFF	TGTGCCAGCAGTTCTAACAACCTTGGACAGGGACCTTCCTACAATGAGCAGTTCTTC
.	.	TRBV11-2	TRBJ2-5	CASSSSSKETQYF	TGTGCCAGCAGCTCCTCTAGCAAAGAGACCCAGTACTTC
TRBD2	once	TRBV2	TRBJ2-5	CASRGRTSGRAGETQYF	TGTGCCAGCAGGGGCCGGACTAGCGGGAGGGCCGGGGAGACCCAGTACTTC
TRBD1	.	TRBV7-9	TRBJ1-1	CASRLRAGQGRIEAFF	TGTGCCAGCAGGTTAAGGGCGGGACAGGGAAGGATTGAAGCTTTCTTT
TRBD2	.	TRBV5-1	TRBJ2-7	CASYSGTSGYEQYF	TGCGCCAGCTATTCCGGGACTAGCGGCTACGAGCAGTACTTC
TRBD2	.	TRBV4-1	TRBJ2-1	CASSHPVAGAPNEQFF	TGCGCCAGCAGCCACCCTGTAGCGGGGGCCCCCAATGAGCAGTTCTTC
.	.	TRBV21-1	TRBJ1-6	CASSKGSGGSPLHF	TGTGCCAGCAGCAAAGGGTCGGGGGGATCACCCCTCCACTTT
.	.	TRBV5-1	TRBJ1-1	CASSQQTGVNTEAFF	TGCGCCAGCAGCCAACAGACAGGAGTGAACACTGAAGCTTTCTTT
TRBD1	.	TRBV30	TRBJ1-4	CAWSRRGNQGVDNEKLFF	TGTGCCTGGAGCCGAAGGGGGAACCAGGGGGTCGATAATGAAAAACTGTTTTTT
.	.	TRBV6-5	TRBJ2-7	CASSSGPPYEQYF	TGTGCCAGCAGTTCAGGGCCTCCCTACGAGCAGTACTTC
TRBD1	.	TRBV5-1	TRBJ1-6	CASRARGQFNSPLHF	TGCGCCAGCAGGGCGCGGGGACAGTTTAATTCACCCCTCCACTTT
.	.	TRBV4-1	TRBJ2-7	CASSQRGPEWEQYF	TGCGCCAGCAGCCAAAGAGGGCCAGAGTGGGAACAGTACTTC